A single sample is the source of the 13 T cell receptor beta chains below, sequenced in a study of OX40 agonist ivuxolimab in advanced cancers. Sequencing used immunoSEQ multiplex PCR; TCRdb keeps in-frame clones, though not all of them. The sample comprises about 52,000 clones, approximately 95% of which are singletons, and around 25% rests with the top ten. The specimen was CD4+ or CD8+ T cells sorted from blood, collected in a trial of the OX40 agonist ivuxolimab. The receptors come from an adult with an advanced solid tumor such as melanoma, head and neck, liver or kidney cancer.

The V gene is TRBV9, the J gene TRBJ1-1, with D perhaps matching TRBD1 (5 bases). The CDR3 length is 15 residues. The germline gives CDR1 SGDLS, CDR2 YYNGEE. V was pared by 0 bases and J by 6 bases, with 15 bases between. The CDR3 DNA sequence: TGTGCCAGCAGCGTAGGGTCAGCCCCGGGGGCTGAAGCTTTCTTT. Translating gives CASSVGSAPGAEAFF.

In DNA form, the CDR3 reads TGTGCCAGTAGTATAATGAGTAATGAAAAACTGTTTTTT. Translated: CASSIMSNEKLFF. The rearrangement joins TRBV19 to TRBJ1-4; D is undetermined. There are 13 residues in the CDR3. Deletions cut 2 bases from V and 4 bases from J, with 5 bases between. CDR1 is LNHDA and CDR2 is SQIVND in the germline V gene (reference sequence).

This clone has a handful of counts. Other DNA sequences in the sample encode the same CDR3. This chain uses TRBV2 with TRBJ2-2, with 14 bases fitting TRBD2. V was clipped by 5 bases and J by 2 bases; unmatched bases: 7. The CDR3 is 18 residues long. CDR1 is SNHLY and CDR2 is FYNNEI in the germline V gene. As DNA, the CDR3 is TGTGCCAGCAGTCCTTGGACTAGCGGGAGGCCTAACACCGGGGAGCTGTTTTTT. Translation: CASSPWTSGRPNTGELFF.

CDR3: CAIKGGVPSSTDTQYF. Here the CDR3 DNA reads TGTGCCATCAAGGGGGGGGTTCCTTCTAGCACAGATACGCAGTATTTT. The chain carries TRBV6-6 and TRBJ2-3; D might be TRBD2 (7 bases). Trimming removed 10 bases at V and 0 bases at J, with 20 bases between. This CDR3 comprises 16 residues. CDR1 and CDR2 from the germline V gene are MNHNY and SVGAGI (reference sequence).

The CDR3 region is CASSFDGSDQPQHF. CDR3 sequence (DNA): TGCGCCAGCAGCTTCGACGGCAGTGATCAGCCCCAGCATTTT. The chain uses TRBV5-1 and TRBJ1-5; the D is unclear. Germline CDR1 SGHRS, CDR2 YFSETQ. Between the trimmed V and J ends, which lost 2 bases and 5 bases, there was a span of 11 bases. The CDR3 has 14 residues.

In this sample, this clone turned up once. The chain links TRBV27 to TRBJ2-7, with 7 nucleotides matching TRBD2. This CDR3 has 15 amino acids. J was trimmed by 3 bases and V by 3 bases; bases with no gene match: 8. CDR1 is MNHEY and CDR2 is SMNVEV in the germline V gene (reference sequence). The CDR3: CASSFTGVAGYEQYF. CDR3 coding DNA: TGTGCCAGCAGTTTCACCGGTGTAGCGGGCTACGAGCAGTACTTC.

The chain links TRBV7-2 to TRBJ2-5; D is possibly TRBD1 or TRBD2 (6 bases each). The CDR3 runs 14 residues. Trimming shortened V by 5 bases and J by 5 bases, and 15 bases separated the two germline ends. CDR1 SGHTA and CDR2 FQGNSA come from the germline V gene. In nucleotides, the CDR3 is TGTGCCAGCAGCCCCGTGGGGGGCGGGGAGACCCAGTACTTC. Protein product: CASSPVGGGETQYF.

This clone was recorded once. The rearrangement links TRBV15 to TRBJ2-1, with 12 bases that match TRBD2. Germline V lookup: CDR1 LNHNV, CDR2 YYDKDF (reference sequence). V lost 5 bases and J lost 6; bases outside the gene matches: 5. This CDR3 is 15 amino acids long. Here the CDR3 reads CATSETSGRSNEQFF. The CDR3 DNA follows: TGTGCCACCAGCGAGACTAGCGGGAGAAGCAATGAGCAGTTCTTC.

The chain combines TRBV5-1 with TRBJ2-5, with D uncertain. This CDR3 is 11 amino acids long. From germline, CDR1 is SGHRS and CDR2 YFSETQ. Trimming took off 4 bases at V and 6 bases at J, with 7 bases between the two ends. This CDR3 is CASSTTQTQYF. The CDR3 DNA reads as TGCGCCAGCAGCACTACCCAGACCCAGTACTTC.

The chain links TRBV11-2 to TRBJ1-2; D is perhaps TRBD1 (5 bases). Germline V gene sequence: CDR1 SGHAT, CDR2 FQNNGV. V lost 4 bases and J 3 bases, leaving 12 bases between the germline ends. The length of the CDR3 is 14 residues. CDR3 residues: CASSSHGTYYGYTF. For the CDR3, the DNA is TGTGCCAGCAGCTCCCACGGGACTTACTATGGCTACACCTTC.

V is TRBV9 and J is TRBJ1-1, with D possibly being TRBD1 (5 bases). Trimming took off 4 bases at V and 8 bases at J, with 12 bases between the two ends. The CDR3 contains 12 residues. Looked up from germline, CDR1 is SGDLS and CDR2 is YYNGEE. CDR3 bases: TGTGCCAGCAGCAGCGGGACGGACGAAGCTTTCTTT. As protein: CASSSGTDEAFF.

The rearrangement links TRBV5-4 to TRBJ2-1; the D gene is possibly TRBD2 (6 bases). The CDR3 has 17 amino acids. Germline V gene lookup returns CDR1 SGHNT and CDR2 YYREEE (reference sequence). V lost 4 bases and J lost 8, with 25 bases in between. CDR3 nucleotides: TGTGCCAGCAGCCAAGGCCGGGGGTACTCTACTTTTTATGAGCAGTTCTTC. The encoded protein is CASSQGRGYSTFYEQFF.

The J gene is TRBJ2-1, the V gene TRBV9, with 8 bases matching TRBD2. The germline gives CDR1 SGDLS, CDR2 YYNGEE. CDR3 length: 15 amino acids. The J segment lost 4 bases and the V segment lost 4 bases, leaving 7 bases of the junction unmatched. CDR3 sequence (DNA): TGTGCCAGCAGCTACAGCGGGAGTACGTACAATGAGCAGTTCTTC. Its protein product is CASSYSGSTYNEQFF.